This T cell receptor (beta chain) stems from a study of T cells in Graves' hyperthyroidism and ophthalmopathy. This clonotype was observed at least ten times. Researchers amplified the TCR beta CDR3 regions from RNA transcripts. Carried out on the TCR CDR3, a first-round RT-PCR used the HTBI primer set. MiXCR was run by TCRdb on the multiplex PCR reads, yielding one entry per CDR3 protein. The sample has fewer than 350,000 distinct CDR3 sequences; 10% to 15% are singletons. Trimming at V came to 5 bases and at J to 6 bases, leaving 6 bases not matched to a gene. The CDR3 loop spans 13 amino acids. CDR1 and CDR2 from the germline V gene are MNHEY and SMNVEV (reference sequence).

The V call is TRBV27, the J call TRBJ1-2; 7 bases map to TRBD1. The sample taken for sequencing was blood. This TCR was sampled from a woman aged 25 to 39 with Graves' hyperthyroidism that later progressed to Graves' ophthalmopathy. The CDR3, as DNA: TGTGCCAGCAGTATTACAGGGGAGGATGGCTACACCTTC. Its protein is CASSITGEDGYTF.